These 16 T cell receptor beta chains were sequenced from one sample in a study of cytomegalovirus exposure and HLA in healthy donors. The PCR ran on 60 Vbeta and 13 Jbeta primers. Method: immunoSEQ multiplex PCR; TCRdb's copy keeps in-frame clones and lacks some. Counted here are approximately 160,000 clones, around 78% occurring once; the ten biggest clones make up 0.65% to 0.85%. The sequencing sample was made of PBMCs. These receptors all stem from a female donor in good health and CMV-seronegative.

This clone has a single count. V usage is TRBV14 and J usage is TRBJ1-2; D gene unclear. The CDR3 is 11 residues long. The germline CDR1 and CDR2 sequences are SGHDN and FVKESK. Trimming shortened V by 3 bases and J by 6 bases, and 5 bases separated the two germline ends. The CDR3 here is CASSHHHGYTF. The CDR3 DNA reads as TGTGCCAGCAGCCATCATCATGGCTACACCTTC. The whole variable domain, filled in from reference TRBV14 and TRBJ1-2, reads EAGVTQFPSHSVIEKGQTVTLRCDPISGHDNLYWYRRVMGKEIKFLLHFVKESKQDESGMPNNRFLAERTGGTYSTLKVQPAELEDSGVYFCASSHHHGYTFGSGTRLTVV.

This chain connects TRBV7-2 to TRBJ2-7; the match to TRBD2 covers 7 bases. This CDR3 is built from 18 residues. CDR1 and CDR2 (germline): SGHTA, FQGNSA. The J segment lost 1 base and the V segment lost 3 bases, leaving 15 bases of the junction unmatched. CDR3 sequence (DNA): TGTGCCAGCAGCTTCCAGGAGGGGAGGGGATATTTGTCCTACGAGCAGTACTTC. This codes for CASSFQEGRGYLSYEQYF.

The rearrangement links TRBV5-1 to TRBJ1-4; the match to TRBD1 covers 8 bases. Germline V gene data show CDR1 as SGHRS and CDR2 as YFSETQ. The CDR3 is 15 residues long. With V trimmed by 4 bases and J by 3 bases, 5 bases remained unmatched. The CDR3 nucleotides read TGCGCCAGCAGCGATCCGGACAGGGCTAATGAAAAACTGTTTTTT. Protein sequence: CASSDPDRANEKLFF.

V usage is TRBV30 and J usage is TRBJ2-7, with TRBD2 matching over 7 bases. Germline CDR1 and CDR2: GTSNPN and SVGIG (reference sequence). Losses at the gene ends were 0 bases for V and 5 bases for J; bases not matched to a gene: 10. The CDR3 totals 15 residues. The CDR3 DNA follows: TGTGCCTGGAGTGTGGCTGGGAGGGCCGCTGACGAGCAGTACTTC. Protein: CAWSVAGRAADEQYF.

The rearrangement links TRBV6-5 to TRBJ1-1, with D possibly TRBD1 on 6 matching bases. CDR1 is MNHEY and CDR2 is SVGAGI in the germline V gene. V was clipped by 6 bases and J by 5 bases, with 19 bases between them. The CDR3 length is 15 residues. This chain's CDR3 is CASRRGMALATEAFF. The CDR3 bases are TGTGCCAGCAGAAGGGGGATGGCACTTGCTACTGAAGCTTTCTTT.

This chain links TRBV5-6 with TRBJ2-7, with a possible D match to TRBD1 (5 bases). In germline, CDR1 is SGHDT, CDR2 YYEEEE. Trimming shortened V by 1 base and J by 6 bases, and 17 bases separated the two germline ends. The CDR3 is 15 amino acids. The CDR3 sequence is CASSLKGVGVGEQYF. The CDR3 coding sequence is TGTGCCAGCAGCTTGAAAGGGGTAGGAGTCGGCGAGCAGTACTTC.

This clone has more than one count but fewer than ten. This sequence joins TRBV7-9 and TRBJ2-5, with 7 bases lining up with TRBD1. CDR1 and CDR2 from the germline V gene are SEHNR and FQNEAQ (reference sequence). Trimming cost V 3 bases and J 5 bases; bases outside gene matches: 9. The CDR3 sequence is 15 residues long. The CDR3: CASSFFGTGAETQYF. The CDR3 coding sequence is TGTGCCAGCAGCTTTTTCGGTACAGGGGCGGAGACCCAGTACTTC.

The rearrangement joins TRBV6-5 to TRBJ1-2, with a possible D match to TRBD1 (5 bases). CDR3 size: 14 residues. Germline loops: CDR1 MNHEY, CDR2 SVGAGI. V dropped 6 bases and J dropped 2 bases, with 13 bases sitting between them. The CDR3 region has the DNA TGTGCCAGCAGACAGGCCCTCCGGAACTATGGCTACACCTTC. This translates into CASRQALRNYGYTF.

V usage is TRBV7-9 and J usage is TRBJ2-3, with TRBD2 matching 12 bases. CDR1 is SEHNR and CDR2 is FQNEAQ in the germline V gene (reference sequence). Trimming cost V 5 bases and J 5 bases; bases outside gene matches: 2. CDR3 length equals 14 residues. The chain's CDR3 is CASSPGLAGDTQYF. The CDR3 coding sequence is TGTGCCAGCAGCCCGGGACTAGCGGGAGATACGCAGTATTTT.

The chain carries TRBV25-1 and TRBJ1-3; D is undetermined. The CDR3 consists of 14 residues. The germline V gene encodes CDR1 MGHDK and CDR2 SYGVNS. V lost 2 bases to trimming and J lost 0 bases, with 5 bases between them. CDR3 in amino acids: CASSESYSGNTIYF. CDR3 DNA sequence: TGTGCCAGCAGTGAAAGCTACTCTGGAAACACCATATATTTT.

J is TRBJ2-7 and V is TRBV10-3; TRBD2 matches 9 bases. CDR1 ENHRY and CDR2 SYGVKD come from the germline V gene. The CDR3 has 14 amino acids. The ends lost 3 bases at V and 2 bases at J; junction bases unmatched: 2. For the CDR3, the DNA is TGTGCCATCAGTGAAGCGGGGGGCCCCTACGAGCAGTACTTC. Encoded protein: CAISEAGGPYEQYF.

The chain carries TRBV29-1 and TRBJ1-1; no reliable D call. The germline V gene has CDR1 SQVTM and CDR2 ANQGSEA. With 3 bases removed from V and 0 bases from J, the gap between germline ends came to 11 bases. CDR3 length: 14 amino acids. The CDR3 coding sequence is TGCAGCGTTGATGTGCCGGGGATGAACACTGAAGCTTTCTTT. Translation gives CSVDVPGMNTEAFF.

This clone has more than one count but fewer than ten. In DNA form, the CDR3 reads TGTGCCATCAAGAGCGGCCTTGGGTACAATGAGCAGTTCTTC. Translating it yields CAIKSGLGYNEQFF. The chain combines TRBV10-3 with TRBJ2-1; D possibly corresponds to TRBD2 (5 bases). With 7 bases removed from V and 4 bases from J, the gap between germline ends came to 14 bases. This CDR3 region has 14 residues. CDR1 is ENHRY and CDR2 is SYGVKD in the germline V gene.

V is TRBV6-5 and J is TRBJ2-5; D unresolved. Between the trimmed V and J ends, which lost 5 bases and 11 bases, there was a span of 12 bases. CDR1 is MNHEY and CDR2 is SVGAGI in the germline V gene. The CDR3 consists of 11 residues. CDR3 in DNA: TGTGCCAGCAGTCAACACGGAGAGCAGTACTTC. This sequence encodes CASSQHGEQYF.

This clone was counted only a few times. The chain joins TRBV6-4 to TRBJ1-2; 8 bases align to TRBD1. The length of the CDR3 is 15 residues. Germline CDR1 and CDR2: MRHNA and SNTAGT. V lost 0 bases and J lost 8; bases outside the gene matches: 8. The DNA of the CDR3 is TGTGCCAGCAGTGACTCCCCCACGGACAGGGACGGCTACACCTTC. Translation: CASSDSPTDRDGYTF.

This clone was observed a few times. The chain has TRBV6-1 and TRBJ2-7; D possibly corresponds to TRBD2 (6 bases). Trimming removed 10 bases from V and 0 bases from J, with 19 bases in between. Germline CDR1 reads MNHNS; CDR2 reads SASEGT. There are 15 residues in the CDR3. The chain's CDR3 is CATLTGGTGSYEQYF. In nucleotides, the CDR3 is TGTGCCACCCTCACCGGGGGAACAGGCTCCTACGAGCAGTACTTC.